This TCR beta chain was sequenced in a study of early T cells in non-severe SARS-CoV-2 infection. Study details: Unpaired chains resulted from sequencing bulk RNA of unsorted whole blood. Broader study findings: In VDJdb matching, anti-spike CD8 responses were favored while private and CD4 specificities went missing.

In germline, CDR1 is MNHEY, CDR2 SVGEGT. V shed 2 bases, J shed 2 bases, and the junction held 0 bases outside the gene matches. The length of the CDR3 is 13 residues. In its sample, this clonotype was seen many times. What it binds is not known. As part of library construction, unique molecular identifiers were attached to individual cDNA molecules. MiXCR was run by TCRdb on the 5' RACE reads, yielding one entry per CDR3 protein. The table shows 35,000 to 45,000 distinct CDR3 sequences, with 3% to 4.5% occurring only once. Input material: whole blood. The gene calls are TRBV6-2 or TRBV6-3 and TRBJ2-7; 7 bases are shared with TRBD2. The source of this sequence is an adult who was a healthcare worker with PCR-confirmed SARS-CoV-2 infection or an uninfected control (not recorded which). Here the CDR3 DNA reads TGTGCCAGCAGTTACGGGAGGGCCTACGAGCAGTACGTC. Translation: CASSYGRAYEQYV.